This T cell receptor (beta chain) is from a study of early T cells in non-severe SARS-CoV-2 infection. In the study overall: With bulk RNA from unsorted whole blood as input, sequencing yielded unpaired chains. Whole-study results and caveats: Matching against VDJdb likely underestimated virus-specific expansions, favoring anti-spike CD8.

The V end was cut by 3 bases, the J end by 1 base, with 8 bases between. This CDR3 contains 14 residues. Per germline, CDR1 LGHNA and CDR2 YSLEER. Unique molecular identifiers (one per individual cDNA molecule) were attached. TCRdb passed the 5' RACE reads through MiXCR, listing each CDR3 protein once. Of nearly 80,000 distinct CDR3 sequences listed, around 13% were seen once; the top ten hold 1.1%. This clonotype was seen only a few times. Antigen unknown. The chain joins TRBV4-3 to TRBJ2-3, with D unresolved. Sequencing was done on a sample of whole blood. This receptor was obtained from an adult who was a healthcare worker with PCR-confirmed SARS-CoV-2 infection or an uninfected control (not recorded which). The CDR3 loop reads CASSHGTRTDTQYF. CDR3 DNA: TGCGCCAGCAGCCATGGCACCCGCACAGATACGCAGTATTTT.